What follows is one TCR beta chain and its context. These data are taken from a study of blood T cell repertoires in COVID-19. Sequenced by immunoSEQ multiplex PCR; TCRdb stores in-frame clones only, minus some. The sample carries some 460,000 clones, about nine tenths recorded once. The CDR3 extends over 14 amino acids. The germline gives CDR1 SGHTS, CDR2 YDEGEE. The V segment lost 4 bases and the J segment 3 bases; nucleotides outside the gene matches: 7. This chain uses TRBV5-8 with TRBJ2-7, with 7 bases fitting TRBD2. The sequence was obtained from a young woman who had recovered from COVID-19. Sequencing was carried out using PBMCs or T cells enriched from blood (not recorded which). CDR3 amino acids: CASSRTGGSYEQYF. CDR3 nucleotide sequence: TGTGCCAGCAGCCGCACCGGGGGGAGCTACGAGCAGTACTTC.